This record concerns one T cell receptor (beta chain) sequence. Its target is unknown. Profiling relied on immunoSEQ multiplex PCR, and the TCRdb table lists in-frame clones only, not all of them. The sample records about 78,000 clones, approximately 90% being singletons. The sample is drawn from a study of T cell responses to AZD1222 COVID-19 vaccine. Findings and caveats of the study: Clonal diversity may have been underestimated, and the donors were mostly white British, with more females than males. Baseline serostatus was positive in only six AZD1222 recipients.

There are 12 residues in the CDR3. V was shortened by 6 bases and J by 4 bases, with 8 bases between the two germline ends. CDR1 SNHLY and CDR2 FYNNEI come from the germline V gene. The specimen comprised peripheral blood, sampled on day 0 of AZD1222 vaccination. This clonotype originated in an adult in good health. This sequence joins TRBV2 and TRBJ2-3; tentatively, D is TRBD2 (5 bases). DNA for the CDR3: TGTGCCAGCAGGGGAGTGGCAGATACGCAGTATTTT. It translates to CASRGVADTQYF.